These T cell receptor beta chains were read from a single sample in a study of cytomegalovirus exposure and HLA in healthy donors. The assay was immunoSEQ multiplex PCR, and TCRdb's table has in-frame clones only and misses some. The sample lists about 180,000 clones; around 80% were seen once. The sample was PBMCs. These receptors came from a man between 18 and 29 years old in good health and CMV-seronegative. The CDR3 runs from the conserved cysteine through the conserved F or W.

length	V	CDR3
13	TRBV6-5	CASSTQTGCKQYF
13	TRBV29-1	CSMGTGGGEEQFF
19	TRBV6-7	CASSYSKFQGIAYNSPLHF
13	TRBV10-3	CAISGDSNQPQHF
16	TRBV19	CASSIDSGQGAYGYTF
14	TRBV19	CASSIRDWNTEAFF
15	TRBV4-3	CASTPGQGGTGELFF
13	TRBV10-3	CAVNSGSNQPQHF
14	TRBV2	CASNVQGAGEKLFF
16	TRBV7-2	CASSLGFRGYSGELFF
15	TRBV5-1	CASRRYGGRQETQYF
13	TRBV7-9	CASSFLQYNEQFF
14	TRBV18	CASSSTGVEYGYTF
15	TRBV7-2	CASSALIQGADTQYF
16	TRBV4-3	CASSQNPAGGRDEQFF
13	TRBV10-3	CAISPGEFGELFF
14	TRBV13	CASSFDRGRYGYTF
16	TRBV9	CASSARLAGGPETQYF